Below are 24 T cell receptor beta chains sequenced from a single sample in a study of T cells in localized non-small cell lung cancer. Data came from immunoSEQ multiplex PCR; TCRdb stores just in-frame clones and leaves some out. The data contain tens of thousands of clones, roughly 86% of them seen just once; the ten biggest clones take up 5% to 8%. The sample here was peripheral blood, taken before any cancer treatment. The receptor set was obtained from a man aged 35 to 70 with stage I lung adenocarcinoma.

V and J are TRBV6-5 and TRBJ1-1; 9 positions agree with TRBD1. The CDR3 is 14 amino acids. Germline V gene sequence: CDR1 MNHEY, CDR2 SVGAGI. V shed 10 bases and J 5 bases; nucleotides not matched to a gene: 11. The CDR3 region is CATNRDRVKTEAFF. The CDR3 DNA reads as TGTGCCACCAACAGGGACAGGGTCAAAACTGAAGCTTTCTTT.

V usage is TRBV28 and J usage is TRBJ2-7, with TRBD2 as a possible D gene (6 bases). The V gene lost 7 bases and the J gene lost 4 bases, with 14 bases spanning the gap. The CDR3 contains 13 residues. Looked up from germline, CDR1 is MDHEN and CDR2 is SYDVKM. The CDR3 spells CASTPWREYEQYF. The CDR3 DNA reads TGTGCCAGCACCCCCTGGAGGGAGTACGAGCAGTACTTC.

V gene TRBV9 combines with J gene TRBJ2-5; perhaps TRBD2 as D (6 bases). The CDR3 has 13 residues. Germline assignment: CDR1 SGDLS and CDR2 YYNGEE. Trimming took off 4 bases at V and 1 base at J, with 8 bases between the two ends. CDR3 DNA: TGTGCCAGCAGCTTCGGGGGCCAAGAGACCCAGTACTTC. Amino acid sequence: CASSFGGQETQYF.

The genes are TRBV7-3 and TRBJ2-2; 11 bases match TRBD1. The J segment lost 7 bases and the V segment lost 5 bases, leaving 6 bases of the junction unmatched. This CDR3 spans 15 amino acids. CDR1 and CDR2 (germline): SGHTA, FQGTGA. The CDR3 bases are TGTGCCAGCAGCCCCGGACAGGGGGCGGTCGGGGAGCTGTTTTTT. This sequence encodes CASSPGQGAVGELFF.

The chain carries TRBV15 and TRBJ1-4, with D uncertain. Germline values: CDR1 LNHNV, CDR2 YYDKDF (reference sequence). V gave up 1 base and J gave up 13 bases, with 16 bases separating them. This CDR3 spans 14 amino acids. In DNA, the CDR3 is TGTGCCACCAGCAGAGTACTGACGGAGGGATTACTGTTTTTT. It specifies CATSRVLTEGLLFF.

The chain uses TRBV9 and TRBJ2-1, with D unclear. This CDR3 spans 15 amino acids. The ends were cut back, 0 bases at V and 5 bases at J, with 12 bases in the middle. The germline gives CDR1 SGDLS, CDR2 YYNGEE. The DNA for the CDR3 is TGTGCCAGCAGCGTAGGTTCTACTGGTAACAATGAGCAGTTCTTC. Protein product: CASSVGSTGNNEQFF.

The CDR3 coding sequence is TGTGCCAGCAGGCGGACAGGGGTTGCCTTTGGGGCTTTCTTT. Its translation is CASRRTGVAFGAFF. J is TRBJ1-1 and V is TRBV6-5; 9 bases fit TRBD1. CDR3 length: 14 amino acids. Germline V gene lookup returns CDR1 MNHEY and CDR2 SVGAGI. V shed 6 bases and J 11 bases; nucleotides not matched to a gene: 13.

The V call is TRBV30, the J call TRBJ2-1, with TRBD1 matching over 8 bases. Trimming cost V 1 base and J 7 bases; bases outside gene matches: 6. The CDR3 is 14 residues long. Germline loops: CDR1 GTSNPN, CDR2 SVGIG (reference sequence). The CDR3 spells CAWSGGQGRNEQFF. The CDR3 region has the DNA TGTGCCTGGAGTGGTGGACAGGGTCGAAATGAGCAGTTCTTC.

The chain is built from TRBV28 and TRBJ1-5, with 7 positions matching TRBD1. Losses at the gene ends were 8 bases for V and 2 bases for J; bases not matched to a gene: 3. CDR1 MDHEN and CDR2 SYDVKM come from the germline V gene. This CDR3 region has 13 residues. Here the CDR3 reads CASDRDGNQPQHF. The CDR3, as DNA: TGTGCCAGCGACAGGGACGGCAATCAGCCCCAGCATTTT.

This chain uses TRBV9 with TRBJ1-3; TRBD1 is a possible D gene (5 bases). CDR1 SGDLS and CDR2 YYNGEE come from the germline V gene. Deletions cut 0 bases from V and 2 bases from J, with 12 bases between. The CDR3 covers 16 residues. The CDR3 region has the DNA TGTGCCAGCAGCGTAGAGTCAAGACAGCCTGGAAACACCATATATTTT. As protein: CASSVESRQPGNTIYF.

This clone was counted only a few times. This chain links TRBV28 with TRBJ2-5; D is ambiguous. This CDR3 is built from 14 residues. Germline CDR1 MDHEN, CDR2 SYDVKM. Trimming removed 2 bases at V and 2 bases at J, with 9 bases between. CDR3 loop: CASSLVTEQETQYF. CDR3 nucleotide sequence: TGTGCCAGCAGTTTAGTTACAGAGCAAGAGACCCAGTACTTC.

The chain couples TRBV19 to TRBJ2-7; D is ambiguous. The V gene's germline CDR1 is LNHDA and CDR2 SQIVND (reference sequence). This CDR3 is built from 10 residues. Between the trimmed V and J ends, which lost 6 bases and 9 bases, there was a span of 9 bases. CDR3 DNA sequence: TGTGCCAGTAGCCTCATCGCGCAGTACTTC. It yields the protein CASSLIAQYF.

The V and J genes are TRBV19 and TRBJ1-6, with 8 bases identical to TRBD1. V dropped 6 bases and J dropped 6; count of bases not matched to a gene: 4. This CDR3 is 14 amino acids long. Germline CDR1 LNHDA, CDR2 SQIVND (reference sequence). Here the CDR3 DNA reads TGTGCCAGTAGACCTACAGGGGGTAATTCACCCCTCCACTTT. Translated: CASRPTGGNSPLHF.

The CDR3 region is CASSPGEGFPANVLTF. The CDR3 DNA follows: TGTGCCAGCAGCCCGGGGGAGGGGTTCCCGGCCAACGTCCTGACTTTC. The chain is built from TRBV27 and TRBJ2-6; 7 nucleotides align to TRBD2. Unmatched junction bases numbered 11, after V lost 6 bases and J lost 6 bases. The CDR3 sequence is 16 residues long. Germline V gene sequence: CDR1 MNHEY, CDR2 SMNVEV (reference sequence). The full variable domain, its missing parts supplied by reference TRBV27 and TRBJ2-6, is EAQVTQNPRYLITVTGKKLTVTCSQNMNHEYMSWYRQDPGLGLRQIYYSMNVEVTDKGDVPEGYKVSRKEKRNFPLILESPSPNQTSLYFCASSPGEGFPANVLTFGAGSRLTVL.

This clone occurred a few times. The rearrangement links TRBV7-2 to TRBJ2-7; the D gene is possibly TRBD1 (6 bases). Germline values: CDR1 SGHTA, CDR2 FQGNSA. Trimming took 5 bases from V and 2 from J, leaving 13 bases between them. CDR3 length: 14 residues. The CDR3 bases are TGTGCCAGCAGCAGATCCGGGACAACCTACGAGCAGTACTTC. This sequence encodes CASSRSGTTYEQYF. The full variable domain, with the rest looked up from reference TRBV7-2 and TRBJ2-7, is GAGVSQSPSNKVTEKGKDVELRCDPISGHTALYWYRQSLGQGLEFLIYFQGNSAPDKSGLPSDRFSAERTGGSVSTLTIQRTQQEDSAVYLCASSRSGTTYEQYFGPGTRLTVT.

The CDR3 reads CASSRTSGISSYNEQFF. The DNA of the CDR3 is TGCGCCAGCAGCCGCACTAGCGGGATAAGCTCCTACAATGAGCAGTTCTTC. The chain has TRBV4-1 and TRBJ2-1, with TRBD2 matching 10 bases. The CDR3 has 17 residues. V gave up 4 bases and J gave up 0 bases; unmatched junction bases: 6. CDR1 is MGHRA and CDR2 is YSYEKL in the germline V gene.

To note about this clone: Other DNA sequences of this sample code for an identical CDR3. The rearrangement links TRBV7-2 to TRBJ2-1, with D maybe TRBD2 (6 bases). This CDR3 is 13 amino acids long. Germline CDR1 and CDR2: SGHTA and FQGNSA. V lost 4 bases, J lost 6 bases, and 10 bases lay in between. In DNA form, the CDR3 reads TGTGCCAGCAGCTCGACGCGGGGCAATGAGCAGTTCTTC. This sequence encodes CASSSTRGNEQFF.

The gene calls are TRBV4-1 and TRBJ2-6, with a tentative D call TRBD1 (5 bases). The V end lost 1 base, the J end lost 0 bases, and 10 bases lay between the germline ends. The CDR3 consists of 17 residues. Germline V gene lookup returns CDR1 MGHRA and CDR2 YSYEKL. The CDR3 bases are TGCGCCAGCAGCCAAGTTCGCCAGGGCTCTGGGGCCAACGTCCTGACTTTC. Translation gives CASSQVRQGSGANVLTF.

The chain has TRBV5-1 and TRBJ2-3; D gene uncertain. Per the germline V gene, CDR1 is SGHRS and CDR2 is YFSETQ. Trimming pared 4 bases from V and 4 bases from J, leaving 13 bases between. CDR3 length: 14 amino acids. CDR3 amino acids: CASSHTLPSDTQYF. The CDR3 coding sequence is TGCGCCAGCAGCCACACACTTCCCTCAGATACGCAGTATTTT. Drawing the rest from reference TRBV5-1 and TRBJ2-3, the complete variable domain is KAGVTQTPRYLIKTRGQQVTLSCSPISGHRSVSWYQQTPGQGLQFLFEYFSETQRNKGNFPGRFSGRQFSNSRSEMNVSTLELGDSALYLCASSHTLPSDTQYFGPGTRLTVL.

The J gene is TRBJ1-1, the V gene TRBV6-6, with 7 bases aligning to TRBD1. The germline V gene encodes CDR1 MNHNY and CDR2 SVGAGI (reference sequence). The J segment lost 4 bases and the V segment lost 2 bases, leaving 7 bases of the junction unmatched. The CDR3 runs 15 residues. CDR3 region: CASSYPTGAATEAFF. The CDR3 coding sequence is TGTGCCAGCAGTTACCCTACAGGGGCGGCCACTGAAGCTTTCTTT.

The chain employs TRBV7-2 and TRBJ2-7; 7 positions match TRBD2. With V trimmed by 4 bases and J by 4 bases, 10 bases remained unmatched. The V gene's germline CDR1 is SGHTA and CDR2 FQGNSA. This CDR3 has 15 residues. The CDR3 DNA reads as TGTGCCAGCAGCTCGAGGGTTGGCGGGAGTTACGAGCAGTACTTC. It codes for CASSSRVGGSYEQYF. Based on the CDR3 plus reference TRBV7-2 and TRBJ2-7, the full variable domain is GAGVSQSPSNKVTEKGKDVELRCDPISGHTALYWYRQSLGQGLEFLIYFQGNSAPDKSGLPSDRFSAERTGGSVSTLTIQRTQQEDSAVYLCASSSRVGGSYEQYFGPGTRLTVT.

The chain couples TRBV2 to TRBJ2-1; TRBD2 agrees at 13 bases. This CDR3 spans 16 amino acids. CDR1 and CDR2 (germline): SNHLY, FYNNEI. V lost 9 bases and J lost 4; bases outside the gene matches: 9. DNA of the CDR3: TGTGCCAGAGGGAACTGGGGACTAGCGGGGTACAATGAGCAGTTCTTC. It codes for CARGNWGLAGYNEQFF.

This clone was observed a few times. V is TRBV9 and J is TRBJ2-1; D possibly matches TRBD1 or TRBD2 (6 bases each). The CDR3 has 15 residues. The V end was cut by 3 bases, the J end by 4 bases, with 14 bases between. Per the germline V gene, CDR1 is SGDLS and CDR2 is YYNGEE. CDR3 protein: CASSARLGGYNEQFF. CDR3 bases: TGTGCCAGCAGCGCGCGACTAGGGGGATACAATGAGCAGTTCTTC.

V and J are TRBV6-6 and TRBJ2-7, with 7 bases lining up with TRBD1. The germline V gene has CDR1 MNHNY and CDR2 SVGAGI (reference sequence). CDR3 length equals 12 residues. With V trimmed by 5 bases and J by 4 bases, 2 bases remained unmatched. Written as DNA, the CDR3 is TGTGCCAGCAGTGGGACAGCATACGAGCAGTACTTC. It specifies CASSGTAYEQYF.